The TCR beta chain under discussion was sequenced for a study of human T cells and chemical hapten exposure. Whole-study results and caveats: High-frequency TCRs, those above 1 in 1000, stayed the same after DPC sensitization.

Germline CDR1 reads MNHEY; CDR2 reads SVGAGI. The CDR3 extends over 14 amino acids. J was trimmed by 5 bases and V by 8 bases; bases with no gene match: 2. Time point described: patch test 2, 6 weeks after DPC sensitization. Treatment of the sample: therapeutic diphenylcyclopropenone sensitization with weekly scalp DPC. A few counts support this clonotype. What it binds is not known. TCRdb re-derived calls from the RACE reads in MiXCR, one entry per CDR3 protein. The sample shows 330,000 or so distinct CDR3 sequences, about 6% of them seen only once. The sequenced sample was whole blood, obtained in connection with sensitization to the hapten diphenylcyclopropenone (DPC). The V gene is TRBV6-5, the J gene TRBJ2-3, with TRBD2 identical over 15 bases. The TCR comes from a woman younger than 30 with alopecia areata. Some clones in this sample may be carry-over from other donors' samples. The CDR3 DNA follows: TGTGCCAGCGGGACTAGCGGGGGGAGAGATACGCAGTATTTT. As protein: CASGTSGGRDTQYF.